This record looks at one TCR beta chain sequence and its context. Its antigen is as yet unknown. This entry is derived from a study of cytomegalovirus exposure and HLA in healthy donors. At the level of the study: Caucasian-associated ancestry cluster membership applied to approximately 80% of under 450 genotyped donors.

Study-wide findings and caveats: 150 to 200 TCR beta chains were listed as cytomegalovirus-associated. In a later analysis, a missense DCLRE1C variant was linked to TCR beta V- and J-gene trimming.

Researchers ran the PCR with 60 Vbeta and 13 Jbeta primers. Methods used by the authors: A later analysis tallied about 80 million unique TCR beta chains, 9 million to 12 million of them shared. Clones were read by immunoSEQ multiplex PCR, and TCRdb kept only the in-frame ones, dropping some. The DNA gave D and trimming, while V, J and clone size come from that table. The top ten clones hold about 3% of a sample with about 150,000 clones, approximately 75% of them seen once. The sequence was collected from a man aged 18 to 29 in good health and CMV-seronegative. The sample consisted of PBMCs.

The CDR3 sequence is CASSHRVPTGQSSGNTIYF. CDR3 DNA: TGTGCCAGCAGTCACCGAGTCCCGACAGGGCAGAGCTCTGGAAACACCATATATTTT. The V gene is TRBV27, the J gene TRBJ1-3; 7 bases agree with TRBD1. The CDR3 is made up of 19 amino acids. Germline V gene data show CDR1 as MNHEY and CDR2 as SMNVEV (reference sequence). The ends lost 5 bases at V and 0 bases at J; junction bases unmatched: 16.